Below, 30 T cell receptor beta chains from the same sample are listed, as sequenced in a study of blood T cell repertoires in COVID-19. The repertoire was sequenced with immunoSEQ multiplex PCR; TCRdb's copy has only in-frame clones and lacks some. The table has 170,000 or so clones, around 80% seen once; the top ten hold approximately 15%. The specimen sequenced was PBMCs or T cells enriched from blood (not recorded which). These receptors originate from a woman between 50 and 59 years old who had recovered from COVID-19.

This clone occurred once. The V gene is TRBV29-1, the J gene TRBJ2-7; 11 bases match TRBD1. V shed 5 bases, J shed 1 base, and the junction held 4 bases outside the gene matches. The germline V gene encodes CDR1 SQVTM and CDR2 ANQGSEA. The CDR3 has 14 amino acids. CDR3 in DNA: TGCAGCGTTTCCGGGACAGGGGGTTCCTACGAGCAGTACTTC. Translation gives CSVSGTGGSYEQYF.

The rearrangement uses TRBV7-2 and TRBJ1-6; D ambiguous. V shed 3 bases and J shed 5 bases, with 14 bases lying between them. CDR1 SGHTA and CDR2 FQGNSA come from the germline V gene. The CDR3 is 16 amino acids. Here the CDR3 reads CASSFGPGEHNSPLHF. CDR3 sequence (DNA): TGTGCCAGCAGCTTCGGGCCCGGGGAACATAATTCACCCCTCCACTTT.

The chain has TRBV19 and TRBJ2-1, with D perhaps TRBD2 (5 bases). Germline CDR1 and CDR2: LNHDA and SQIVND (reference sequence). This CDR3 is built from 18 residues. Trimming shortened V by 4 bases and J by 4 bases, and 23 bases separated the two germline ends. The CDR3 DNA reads TGTGCCAGTAGTAAGACTACTCAGAGCCAAGGGTCTTACAATGAGCAGTTCTTC. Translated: CASSKTTQSQGSYNEQFF. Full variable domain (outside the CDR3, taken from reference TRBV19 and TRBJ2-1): DGGITQSPKYLFRKEGQNVTLSCEQNLNHDAMYWYRQDPGQGLRLIYYSQIVNDFQKGDIAEGYSVSREKKESFPLTVTSAQKNPTAFYLCASSKTTQSQGSYNEQFFGPGTRLTVL.

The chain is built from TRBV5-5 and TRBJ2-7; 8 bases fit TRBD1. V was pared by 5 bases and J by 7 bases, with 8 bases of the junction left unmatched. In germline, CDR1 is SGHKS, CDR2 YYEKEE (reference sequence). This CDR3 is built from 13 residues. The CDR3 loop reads CASRTDRVGEQYF. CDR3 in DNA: TGTGCCAGCAGAACGGACAGGGTCGGGGAGCAGTACTTC.

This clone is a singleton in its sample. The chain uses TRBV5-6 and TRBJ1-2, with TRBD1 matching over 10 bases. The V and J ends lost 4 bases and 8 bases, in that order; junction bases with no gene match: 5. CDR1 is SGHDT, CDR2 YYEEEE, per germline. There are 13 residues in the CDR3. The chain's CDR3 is CASSPDRGRGYTF. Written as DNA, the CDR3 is TGTGCCAGCAGCCCTGACAGGGGGCGAGGCTACACCTTC.

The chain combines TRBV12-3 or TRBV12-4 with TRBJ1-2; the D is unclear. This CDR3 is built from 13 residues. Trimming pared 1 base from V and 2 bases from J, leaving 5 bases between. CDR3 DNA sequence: TGTGCCAGCAGTTTAGGCAGGAACTATGGCTACACCTTC. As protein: CASSLGRNYGYTF.

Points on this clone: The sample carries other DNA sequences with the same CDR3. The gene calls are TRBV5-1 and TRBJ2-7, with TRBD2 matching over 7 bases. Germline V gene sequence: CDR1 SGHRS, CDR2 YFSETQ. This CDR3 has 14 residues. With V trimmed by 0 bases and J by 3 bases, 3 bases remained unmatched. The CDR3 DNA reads TGCGCCAGCAGCTTGGCCGGGGGGTACTACGAGCAGTACTTC. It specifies CASSLAGGYYEQYF.

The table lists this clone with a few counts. CDR3 nucleotide sequence: TGTGCCAGCAGCTTGAACGGGGGGGCTGAAGCTTTCTTT. It specifies CASSLNGGAEAFF. This chain joins TRBV11-2 and TRBJ1-1, with D maybe TRBD1 (5 bases). The CDR3 totals 13 residues. Germline CDR1 and CDR2: SGHAT and FQNNGV. V was cut by 3 bases and J by 6 bases, with 11 bases left in between.

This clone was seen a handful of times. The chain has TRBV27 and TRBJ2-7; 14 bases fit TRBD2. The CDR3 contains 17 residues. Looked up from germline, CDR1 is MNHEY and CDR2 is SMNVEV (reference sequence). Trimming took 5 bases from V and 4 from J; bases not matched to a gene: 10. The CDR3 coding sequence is TGTGCCAGCAGTATTGGGACTAGCGGGAGTTTCGTGTACGAGCAGTACTTC. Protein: CASSIGTSGSFVYEQYF.

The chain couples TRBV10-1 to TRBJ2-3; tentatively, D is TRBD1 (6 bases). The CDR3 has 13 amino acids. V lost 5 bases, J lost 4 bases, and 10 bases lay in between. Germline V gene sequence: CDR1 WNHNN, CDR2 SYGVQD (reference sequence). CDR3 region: CASSSTGSDTQYF. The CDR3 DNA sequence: TGCGCCAGCAGTAGCACAGGGTCAGATACGCAGTATTTT.

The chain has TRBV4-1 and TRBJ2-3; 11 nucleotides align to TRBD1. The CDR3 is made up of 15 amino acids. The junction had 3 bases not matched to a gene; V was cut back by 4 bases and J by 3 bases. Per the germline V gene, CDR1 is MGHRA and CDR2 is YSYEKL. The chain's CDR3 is CASSPGQGATDTQYF. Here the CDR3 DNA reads TGCGCCAGCAGCCCCGGACAGGGGGCAACAGATACGCAGTATTTT.

CDR3 amino acids: CASTSLPGQGGDEQYF. The CDR3 coding sequence is TGTGCCAGCACCTCCCTCCCGGGACAGGGGGGCGACGAGCAGTACTTC. J is TRBJ2-7 and V is TRBV28; 11 bases agree with TRBD1. Germline CDR1 is MDHEN and CDR2 is SYDVKM. With 7 bases clipped from V and 5 bases from J, the junction kept 13 bases outside the gene matches. This CDR3 is 16 amino acids long.

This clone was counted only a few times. As DNA, the CDR3 is TGTGCCAGCTCCCTTACAGGTGCCTCTGGAAACACCATATATTTT. Translating gives CASSLTGASGNTIYF. The chain uses TRBV18 and TRBJ1-3; D is possibly TRBD1 (5 bases). CDR1 KGHSH and CDR2 LQKENI come from the germline V gene. Trimming pared 6 bases from V and 0 bases from J, leaving 12 bases between. The CDR3 is made up of 15 amino acids.

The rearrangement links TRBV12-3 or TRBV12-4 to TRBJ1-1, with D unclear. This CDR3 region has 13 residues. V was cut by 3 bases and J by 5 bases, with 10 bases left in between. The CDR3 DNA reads TGTGCCAGCAGTTTGGAGGTCGGTACTGAAGCTTTCTTT. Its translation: CASSLEVGTEAFF.

Here the CDR3 DNA reads TGTGCCAGCAGCCAAGACGGACAGGGATGGTTAGAGACCCAGTACTTC. This codes for CASSQDGQGWLETQYF. This sequence joins TRBV3-1 (or the pseudogene TRBV3-2) and TRBJ2-5, with 8 bases matching TRBD1. Germline loops: CDR1 LGHDT, CDR2 YNNKEL (reference sequence). This CDR3 is built from 16 residues. The V and J ends lost 0 bases and 4 bases, in that order; junction bases with no gene match: 7.

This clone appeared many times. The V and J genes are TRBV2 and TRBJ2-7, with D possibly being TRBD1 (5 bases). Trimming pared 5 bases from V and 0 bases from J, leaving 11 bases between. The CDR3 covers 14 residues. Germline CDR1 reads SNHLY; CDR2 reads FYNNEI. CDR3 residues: CASSLATASYEQYF. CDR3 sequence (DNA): TGTGCCAGCAGTTTGGCGACAGCCTCCTACGAGCAGTACTTC.

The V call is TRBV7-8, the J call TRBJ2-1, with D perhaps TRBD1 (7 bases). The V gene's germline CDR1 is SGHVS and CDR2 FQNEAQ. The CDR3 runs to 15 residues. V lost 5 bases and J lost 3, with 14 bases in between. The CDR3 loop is CASSLEGASYNEQFF. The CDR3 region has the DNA TGTGCCAGCAGCCTGGAGGGGGCTAGCTACAATGAGCAGTTCTTC.

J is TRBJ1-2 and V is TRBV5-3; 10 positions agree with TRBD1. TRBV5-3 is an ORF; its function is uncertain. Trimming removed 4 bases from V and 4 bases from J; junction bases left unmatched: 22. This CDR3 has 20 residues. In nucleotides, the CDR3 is TGTGCCAGAAGCCCCAACCGGACAGGGGGACAATCCTCCTTCCTCTATGGCTACACCTTC. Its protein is CARSPNRTGGQSSFLYGYTF.

CDR3 DNA: TGTGCCAGCAGCTTAGAGCCGGCTTTCTTT. This codes for CASSLEPAFF. The V call is TRBV7-9, the J call TRBJ1-1; D is unresolved. The ends were cut back, 1 base at V and 11 bases at J, with 5 bases in the middle. The CDR3 is made up of 10 amino acids. Germline V gives CDR1 SEHNR, CDR2 FQNEAQ (reference sequence).

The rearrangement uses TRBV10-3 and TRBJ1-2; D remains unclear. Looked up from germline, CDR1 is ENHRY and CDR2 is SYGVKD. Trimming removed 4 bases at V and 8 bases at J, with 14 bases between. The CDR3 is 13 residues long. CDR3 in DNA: TGTGCCATCAGTGCTGAGGGAAGTTTGGGCTACACCTTC. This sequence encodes CAISAEGSLGYTF.

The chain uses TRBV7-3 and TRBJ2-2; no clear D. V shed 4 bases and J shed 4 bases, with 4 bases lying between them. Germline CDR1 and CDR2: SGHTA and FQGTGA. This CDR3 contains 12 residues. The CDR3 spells CASSYFTGELFF. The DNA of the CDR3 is TGTGCCAGCAGCTACTTCACCGGGGAGCTGTTTTTT.

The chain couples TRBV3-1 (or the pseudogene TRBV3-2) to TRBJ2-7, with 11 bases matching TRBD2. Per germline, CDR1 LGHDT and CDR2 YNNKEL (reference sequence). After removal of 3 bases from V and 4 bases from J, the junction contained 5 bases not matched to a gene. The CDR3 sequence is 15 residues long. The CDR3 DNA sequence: TGTGCCAGCAGCCATGATCCTAGCGGGAGGTACGAGCAGTACTTC. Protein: CASSHDPSGRYEQYF.

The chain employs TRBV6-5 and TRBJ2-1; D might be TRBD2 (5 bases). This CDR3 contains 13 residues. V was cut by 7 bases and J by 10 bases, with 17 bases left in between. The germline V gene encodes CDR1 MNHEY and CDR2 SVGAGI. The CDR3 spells CASNPSRSGEQFF. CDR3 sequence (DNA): TGTGCCAGCAACCCATCTAGATCGGGGGAGCAGTTCTTC.

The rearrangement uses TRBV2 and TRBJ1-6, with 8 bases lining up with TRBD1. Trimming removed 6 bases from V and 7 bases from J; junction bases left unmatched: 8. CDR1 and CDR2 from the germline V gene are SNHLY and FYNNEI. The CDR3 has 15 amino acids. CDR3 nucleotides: TGTGCCAGCAGCTCAACAGGGGGGGAGAATTCACCCCTCCACTTT. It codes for CASSSTGGENSPLHF.

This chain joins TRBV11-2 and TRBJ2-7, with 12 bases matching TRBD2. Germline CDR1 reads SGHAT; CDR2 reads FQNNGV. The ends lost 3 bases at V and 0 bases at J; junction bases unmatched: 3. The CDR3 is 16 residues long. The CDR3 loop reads CASSFRTSGTSYEQYF. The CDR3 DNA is TGTGCCAGCAGCTTCCGGACTAGCGGGACCTCCTACGAGCAGTACTTC.

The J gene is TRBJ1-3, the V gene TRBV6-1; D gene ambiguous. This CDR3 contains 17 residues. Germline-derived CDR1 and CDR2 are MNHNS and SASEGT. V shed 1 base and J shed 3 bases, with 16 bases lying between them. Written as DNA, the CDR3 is TGTGCCAGCAGTGAAGGGCTAACCGGGGTACATGGAAACACCATATATTTT. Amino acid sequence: CASSEGLTGVHGNTIYF.

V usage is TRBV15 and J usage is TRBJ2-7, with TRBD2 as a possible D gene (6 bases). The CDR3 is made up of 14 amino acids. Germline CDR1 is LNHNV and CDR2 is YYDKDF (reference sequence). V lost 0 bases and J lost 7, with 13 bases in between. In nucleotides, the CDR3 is TGTGCCACCAGCAGAGAAGGAGGGGAGCGGGAGCAGTACTTC. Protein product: CATSREGGEREQYF.

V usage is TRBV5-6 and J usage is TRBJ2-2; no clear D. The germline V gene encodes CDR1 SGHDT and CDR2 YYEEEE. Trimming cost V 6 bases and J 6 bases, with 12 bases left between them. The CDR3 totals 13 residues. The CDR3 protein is CASNPFGPGELFF. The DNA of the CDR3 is TGTGCCAGCAACCCCTTTGGCCCCGGGGAGCTGTTTTTT.

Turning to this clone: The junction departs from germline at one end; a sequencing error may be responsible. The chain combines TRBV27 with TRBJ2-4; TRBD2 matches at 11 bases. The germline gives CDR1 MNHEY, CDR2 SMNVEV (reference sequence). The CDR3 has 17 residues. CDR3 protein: CASSSWTSGSNKDIQYF. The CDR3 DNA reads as TGTGCCAGCAGTTCCTGGACTAGCGGGTCAAACAAAGACATTCAGTACTTC.

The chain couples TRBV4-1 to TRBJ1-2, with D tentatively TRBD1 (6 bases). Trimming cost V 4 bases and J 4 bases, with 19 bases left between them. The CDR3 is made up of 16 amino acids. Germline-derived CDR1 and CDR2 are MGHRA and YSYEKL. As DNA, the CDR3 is TGCGCCAGCAGCCTGCGGACAGACCAGACAAGCTATGGCTACACCTTC. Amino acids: CASSLRTDQTSYGYTF.